A selection of T cell receptor beta chains follows, all from one sample in a study of Graves' ophthalmopathy and Graves' hyperthyroidism. From the multiplex PCR reads, TCRdb called clonotypes with MiXCR, one entry per CDR3 protein. Altogether over 500,000 distinct CDR3 sequences are present, roughly 20% being singletons, with the ten largest covering roughly 6.9%. The source material was peripheral blood. The receptor set was obtained from a woman between 18 and 29 years old with stable Graves' hyperthyroidism. Some clones in this sample may be carry-over from other donors' samples. CDR3s include the opening cysteine and the closing phenylalanine or tryptophan. The D gene is left open where the match is weak.

D | J | V | CDR3
NA | TRBJ2-5 | TRBV2 | CASTLFNGETQYF
NA | TRBJ1-5 | TRBV27 | CASNPGGDQPQHF
TRBD1 | TRBJ2-4 | TRBV5-1 | CASSVLQGGAKNIQYF
NA | TRBJ2-2 | TRBV25-1 | CASSDQLDSANTGELFF
NA | TRBJ2-7 | TRBV15 | CATSRSFDRNYEQYF
NA | TRBJ1-2 | TRBV19 | CASSPFAGGSAYGYTF
TRBD1 | TRBJ1-6 | TRBV7-8 | CASSLNPGQVNSPLHF
NA | TRBJ1-1 | TRBV28 | CASSLLDSSETFF
TRBD1 | TRBJ1-5 | TRBV27 | CASRQGWAGNQPQHF
NA | TRBJ1-2 | TRBV28 | CASSLPTALGSNYGYTF
TRBD1 | TRBJ1-2 | TRBV30 | CAWSSNSGQAPYGYTF
NA | TRBJ1-1 | TRBV20-1 | CSARDQTQAYTEAFF
NA | TRBJ1-2 | TRBV6-2/TRBV6-3 | CASSYAGTGYTF
NA | TRBJ2-5 | TRBV11-3 | CASSLMASAVQETQYF
TRBD1 | TRBJ1-1 | TRBV6-5 | CASSSRTGDVTEAFF
NA | TRBJ1-1 | TRBV5-1 | CASSKTREGLTEAFF
NA | TRBJ2-2 | TRBV27 | CASSLRDGTGELFF
NA | TRBJ1-1 | TRBV11-2 | CASSLVFLSTEAFF
NA | TRBJ2-7 | TRBV10-3 | CAISEWYEQYF
TRBD2 | TRBJ2-7 | TRBV30 | CAWKDRGGTYEQYF
NA | TRBJ1-5 | TRBV27 | CASSFSGVGQPQHF
TRBD1 | TRBJ1-2 | TRBV3-1 | CASSFGQGFGYTF
NA | TRBJ2-7 | TRBV7-3 | CASSLEAPDEQYF
NA | TRBJ1-1 | TRBV12-5 | CASGLGIDPMNTEAFF
TRBD1 | TRBJ2-2 | TRBV6-4 | CASRIRDSTTNTGELFF
TRBD2 | TRBJ2-7 | TRBV13 | CASSMRGAVSYEQYF
NA | TRBJ1-2 | TRBV4-1 | CASSQTGIYGYTF
NA | TRBJ2-6 | TRBV7-2 | CASSMGGGGANVLTF
TRBD1 | TRBJ1-2 | TRBV5-1 | CASSPDRRRGYTF
NA | TRBJ1-1 | TRBV4-1 | CASSWGYLVKKAEAFF
TRBD1 | TRBJ1-2 | TRBV27 | CASSTSPTGGYGYTF
NA | TRBJ2-2 | TRBV28 | CASSITRTGELFF
NA | TRBJ2-7 | TRBV6-2/TRBV6-3 | CASSGQSSEQYF
TRBD1 | TRBJ1-6 | TRBV2 | CASSRDRGYNSHLHF
TRBD2 | TRBJ2-6 | TRBV7-3 | CASSLSGGGGAGANVLTF
NA | TRBJ1-1 | TRBV13 | CASSPRASNTEAFF